This T cell receptor beta chain appears in the sequencing data of a study of identical twins. This CDR3 has 15 residues. The V gene end was trimmed by 3 bases and the J gene end by 5 bases; junction bases not matched to a gene: 5. In germline, CDR1 is MNHEY, CDR2 SMNVEV (reference sequence). TCRdb re-called the 5' RACE reads through MiXCR, storing one row per CDR3 protein. In the table there are roughly 1.6 million distinct CDR3 sequences, about 30% of which are singletons. This TCR derives from a newborn girl in good health. The sample consisted of cord blood. This chain joins TRBV27 and TRBJ1-1; TRBD1 matches at 11 bases. The CDR3 region is CASSLDRGPRTEAFF. In DNA form, the CDR3 reads TGTGCCAGCAGTTTGGACAGGGGGCCGAGGACTGAAGCTTTCTTT.